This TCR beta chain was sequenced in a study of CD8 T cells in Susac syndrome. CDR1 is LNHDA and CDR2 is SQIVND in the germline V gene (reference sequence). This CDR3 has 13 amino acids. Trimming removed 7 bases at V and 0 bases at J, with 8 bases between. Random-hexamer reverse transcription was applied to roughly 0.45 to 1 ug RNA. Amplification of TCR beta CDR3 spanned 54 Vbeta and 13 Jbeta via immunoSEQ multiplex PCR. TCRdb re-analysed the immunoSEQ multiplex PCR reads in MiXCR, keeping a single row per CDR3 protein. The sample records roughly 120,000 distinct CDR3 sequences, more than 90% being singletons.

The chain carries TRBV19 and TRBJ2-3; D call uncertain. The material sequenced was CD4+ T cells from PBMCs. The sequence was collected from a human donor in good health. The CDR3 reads CASKLASTDTQYF. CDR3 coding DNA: TGTGCCAGTAAACTGGCTAGCACAGATACGCAGTATTTT.